These 31 T cell receptor beta chains were sequenced from one sample in a study of beta chain features in type 1 diabetes. Every isolated RNA sample was fully reverse transcribed, so sequencing captured expressed TCRB transcripts. Using immunoSEQ multiplex PCR, the repertoire was profiled, and TCRdb retains in-frame clones only, with some absent. The table shows fewer than 900,000 clones, with about a sixth occurring only once. The sequencing input was naive CD4+ T cells from blood. The receptors here all came from a woman aged 18-29 years in good health.

This clone was observed a handful of times. V is TRBV7-2 and J is TRBJ2-7, with 9 bases identical to TRBD2. The CDR3 totals 16 residues. The ends lost 1 base at V and 4 bases at J; junction bases unmatched: 8. Per the germline V gene, CDR1 is SGHTA and CDR2 is FQGNSA. The CDR3, as DNA: TGTGCCAGCAGCTTAGTGGCGGGAGGGCCTAGGTACGAGCAGTACTTC. Protein product: CASSLVAGGPRYEQYF.

The rearrangement links TRBV7-8 to TRBJ2-7; no reliable D call. The CDR3 is made up of 14 amino acids. Trimming left V 2 bases short and J 0 bases short, with 8 bases between. Germline V CDR1 and CDR2: SGHVS, FQNEAQ. CDR3 loop: CASSLRISSYEQYF. The CDR3 nucleotides are TGTGCCAGCAGCTTAAGGATCAGCTCCTACGAGCAGTACTTC.

This chain connects TRBV6-5 to TRBJ2-1; 7 bases are a match to TRBD2. J gave up 7 bases and V 0 bases, and 9 bases lay outside the gene matches. Germline V CDR1 and CDR2: MNHEY, SVGAGI. The length of the CDR3 is 16 residues. The CDR3 DNA follows: TGTGCCAGCAGTTACTCGCAGACTAGCAGGTGGAATGAGCAGTTCTTC. Its translation is CASSYSQTSRWNEQFF.

The J gene is TRBJ2-5, the V gene TRBV19, with TRBD1 as a possible D gene (5 bases). Between the trimmed V and J ends, which lost 6 bases and 9 bases, there was a span of 23 bases. The CDR3 spans 15 residues. CDR1 and CDR2 (germline): LNHDA, SQIVND (reference sequence). The CDR3 loop is CASSLTDRRPIPQYF. In DNA, the CDR3 is TGTGCCAGTAGCCTTACCGACAGACGCCCTATTCCCCAGTACTTC.

This rearrangement joins TRBV9 to TRBJ2-3, with TRBD2 identical over 12 bases. The J segment lost 7 bases and the V segment lost 1 base, leaving 7 bases of the junction unmatched. Germline CDR1 reads SGDLS; CDR2 reads YYNGEE. CDR3 length: 16 amino acids. The CDR3 sequence is CASSVTGGLAGNTQYF. The CDR3 DNA sequence: TGTGCCAGCAGCGTAACGGGAGGACTAGCGGGGAATACGCAGTATTTT.

V usage is TRBV7-9 and J usage is TRBJ1-4; D is possibly TRBD1 (5 bases). The V end lost 5 bases, the J end lost 5 bases, and 18 bases lay between the germline ends. This CDR3 is 16 amino acids long. Looked up from germline, CDR1 is SEHNR and CDR2 is FQNEAQ (reference sequence). The CDR3 loop is CASSDRKGPPNEKLFF. CDR3 nucleotides: TGTGCCAGCAGCGATCGCAAGGGGCCACCCAATGAAAAACTGTTTTTT.

The chain couples TRBV7-2 to TRBJ1-2; no reliable D call. The V and J ends lost 3 bases and 4 bases respectively, with 15 bases between them. This CDR3 comprises 15 residues. Germline-derived CDR1 and CDR2 are SGHTA and FQGNSA. CDR3 sequence: CASSLEFGAGYGYTF. The CDR3 DNA follows: TGTGCCAGCAGCTTGGAGTTCGGCGCGGGCTATGGCTACACCTTC.

The chain couples TRBV19 to TRBJ1-1; 7 bases line up with TRBD1. This CDR3 region has 15 residues. The junction had 12 bases not matched to a gene; V was cut back by 10 bases and J by 1 base. Germline V gene data show CDR1 as LNHDA and CDR2 as SQIVND (reference sequence). The CDR3 nucleotides read TGTGCCACCAGGGACAGCGGAGTGGGGAACACTGAAGCTTTCTTT. Protein sequence: CATRDSGVGNTEAFF.

V and J are TRBV6-5 and TRBJ2-5, with a weak D call TRBD2 (6 bases). There are 14 residues in the CDR3. The germline CDR1 and CDR2 sequences are MNHEY and SVGAGI. Between the trimmed V and J ends, which lost 2 bases and 6 bases, there was a span of 13 bases. CDR3 in amino acids: CASSYRAGRKTQYF. The CDR3 DNA reads as TGTGCCAGCAGTTACCGGGCCGGGAGAAAGACCCAGTACTTC.

J is TRBJ2-2 and V is TRBV5-1; D not certain. Per the germline V gene, CDR1 is SGHRS and CDR2 is YFSETQ. V was clipped by 2 bases and J by 3 bases, with 2 bases between them. This CDR3 is 12 amino acids long. The CDR3 region has the DNA TGCGCCAGCAGCTTCGACACCGGGGAGCTGTTTTTT. Translating it yields CASSFDTGELFF.

There are a few counts of this clone. The chain carries TRBV7-3 and TRBJ2-7; TRBD2 aligns across 9 bases. This CDR3 contains 15 residues. From germline, CDR1 is SGHTA and CDR2 FQGTGA. V gave up 2 bases and J gave up 3 bases; unmatched junction bases: 5. This CDR3 reads CASSLALTSGYEQYF. The CDR3 DNA reads TGTGCCAGCAGCTTAGCCCTGACTAGCGGCTACGAGCAGTACTTC.

The chain is built from TRBV2 and TRBJ2-5; 10 bases fit TRBD1. The CDR3 sequence is 16 residues long. Germline V lookup: CDR1 SNHLY, CDR2 FYNNEI. V shed 6 bases and J 5 bases; nucleotides not matched to a gene: 12. CDR3: CASSGNPGQGMETQYF. In DNA, the CDR3 is TGTGCCAGCAGCGGAAACCCGGGACAGGGGATGGAGACCCAGTACTTC. The full variable domain, in which reference TRBV2 and TRBJ2-5 provide the parts outside the CDR3, is EPEVTQTPSHQVTQMGQEVILRCVPISNHLYFYWYRQILGQKVEFLVSFYNNEISEKSEIFDDQFSVERPDGSNFTLKIRSTKLEDSAMYFCASSGNPGQGMETQYFGPGTRLLVL.

This clone was picked up a small number of times. The chain couples TRBV7-9 to TRBJ2-7; tentative D call: TRBD2 (6 bases). The germline V gene encodes CDR1 SEHNR and CDR2 FQNEAQ (reference sequence). The ends were cut back, 4 bases at V and 6 bases at J, with 19 bases in the middle. There are 15 residues in the CDR3. As DNA, the CDR3 is TGTGCCAGCAGCTCCCACCTAGGTGCGGGGATCGAGCAGTACTTC. Encoded protein: CASSSHLGAGIEQYF. Full variable domain (remainder filled in from reference TRBV7-9 and TRBJ2-7): DTGVSQNPRHKITKRGQNVTFRCDPISEHNRLYWYRQTLGQGPEFLTYFQNEAQLEKSRLLSDRFSAERPKGSFSTLEIQRTEQGDSAMYLCASSSHLGAGIEQYFGPGTRLTVT.

This clone was detected only a few times. The chain links TRBV6-5 to TRBJ2-5; TRBD2 matches 7 bases. CDR3 length: 13 residues. The junction had 3 bases not matched to a gene; V was cut back by 5 bases and J by 3 bases. The germline V gene has CDR1 MNHEY and CDR2 SVGAGI. CDR3 protein: CASSGRAKETQYF. DNA for the CDR3: TGTGCCAGCAGTGGGAGGGCGAAAGAGACCCAGTACTTC.

Remarks on this clone: This sample also contains other DNA sequences that code for the same CDR3. This sequence joins TRBV9 and TRBJ2-3; 13 bases match TRBD2. The CDR3 covers 16 residues. The germline V gene has CDR1 SGDLS and CDR2 YYNGEE. Germline trimming cut 5 bases from V and 0 bases from J; bases unmatched to any gene: 3. The CDR3 is CASSPGLAGSTDTQYF. The CDR3 DNA follows: TGTGCCAGCAGTCCGGGACTAGCGGGGAGCACAGATACGCAGTATTTT.

This clone was found a few times. CDR3 bases: TGTGCCAGCAGCCAAGATCCTCGCTCTGGAAACACCATATATTTT. As protein: CASSQDPRSGNTIYF. The genes are TRBV4-2 and TRBJ1-3; D is unclear. Between the trimmed V and J ends, which lost 0 bases and 0 bases, there was a span of 6 bases. There are 15 residues in the CDR3. Germline V gene sequence: CDR1 LGHNA, CDR2 YNFKEQ.

The gene calls are TRBV5-1 and TRBJ1-1, with D maybe TRBD1 (6 bases). The CDR3 loop spans 16 amino acids. Between the trimmed V and J ends, which lost 0 bases and 5 bases, there was a span of 17 bases. CDR1 SGHRS and CDR2 YFSETQ come from the germline V gene. CDR3 protein: CASSLAPGGGYTEAFF. The DNA of the CDR3 is TGCGCCAGCAGCTTGGCCCCTGGGGGGGGCTATACTGAAGCTTTCTTT.

This clone appeared a few times. The chain joins TRBV27 to TRBJ2-7, with TRBD2 matching over 7 bases. The V gene's germline CDR1 is MNHEY and CDR2 SMNVEV (reference sequence). The length of the CDR3 is 15 residues. V shed 0 bases and J 8 bases; nucleotides not matched to a gene: 10. The CDR3 sequence: CASSLSTSGKIKQYF. The CDR3 bases are TGTGCCAGCAGTTTATCGACGAGCGGGAAAATTAAGCAGTACTTC.

This clone was observed a handful of times. The chain recombines TRBV6-5 with TRBJ1-5; 7 positions agree with TRBD1. Germline CDR1 is MNHEY and CDR2 is SVGAGI. V shed 7 bases and J 0 bases; nucleotides not matched to a gene: 6. The CDR3 runs to 15 residues. The CDR3 nucleotides are TGTGCCAGCACCCGGACAGGATATAGCAATCAGCCCCAGCATTTT. Translated: CASTRTGYSNQPQHF.

This clone occurred a few times. This chain uses TRBV4-2 with TRBJ1-1; 9 positions match TRBD1. V was pared by 1 base and J by 6 bases, with 9 bases of the junction left unmatched. The CDR3 length is 16 residues. Germline CDR1 LGHNA, CDR2 YNFKEQ. CDR3 loop: CASSQGGSRTGAEAFF. The CDR3 DNA reads as TGTGCCAGCAGCCAAGGGGGATCCAGGACAGGGGCTGAAGCTTTCTTT.

V is TRBV4-3 and J is TRBJ2-3, with no clear D. CDR3 length: 15 amino acids. The germline gives CDR1 LGHNA, CDR2 YSLEER. The germline V and J ends were trimmed by 0 bases and 1 base, with 8 bases remaining between them. CDR3 loop: CASSQDPSGTDTQYF. The CDR3 DNA follows: TGCGCCAGCAGCCAAGACCCCAGCGGCACAGATACGCAGTATTTT.

The V gene is TRBV5-1, the J gene TRBJ1-3, with unresolved D. CDR1 is SGHRS and CDR2 is YFSETQ in the germline V gene. The V gene lost 0 bases and the J gene lost 0 bases, with 7 bases spanning the gap. The CDR3 totals 15 residues. CDR3: CASSLDPSSGNTIYF. CDR3 nucleotides: TGCGCCAGCAGCTTGGATCCGTCCTCTGGAAACACCATATATTTT.

V and J are TRBV7-2 and TRBJ2-5; D might be TRBD2 (5 bases). The length of the CDR3 is 14 residues. Germline-derived CDR1 and CDR2 are SGHTA and FQGNSA. V was trimmed by 4 bases and J by 3 bases, leaving 12 bases between them. CDR3 amino acids: CASSSLGSKETQYF. CDR3 DNA sequence: TGTGCCAGCAGCTCACTAGGTTCTAAAGAGACCCAGTACTTC.

V is TRBV6-5 and J is TRBJ2-7; D gene ambiguous. The CDR3 runs 16 residues. V lost 2 bases, J lost 1 base, and 15 bases lay in between. The V gene's germline CDR1 is MNHEY and CDR2 SVGAGI. The DNA of the CDR3 is TGTGCCAGCAGTTACCCCCGAAGCGCCTCTTCCTACGAGCAGTACTTC. It specifies CASSYPRSASSYEQYF.

In this sample, this clone turned up a few times. This chain links TRBV11-2 with TRBJ2-1, with TRBD2 matching over 8 bases. The germline V gene has CDR1 SGHAT and CDR2 FQNNGV. The CDR3 covers 19 residues. Germline trimming cut 4 bases from V and 2 bases from J; bases unmatched to any gene: 16. The CDR3 here is CASSSGRGLEVYAYNEQFF. CDR3 in DNA: TGTGCCAGCAGCTCCGGCAGGGGACTAGAAGTTTATGCCTACAATGAGCAGTTCTTC.

This clone came up many times. V usage is TRBV7-9 and J usage is TRBJ1-1; D unclear. V lost 4 bases and J 4 bases, leaving 10 bases between the germline ends. The CDR3 totals 13 residues. Germline V gene data show CDR1 as SEHNR and CDR2 as FQNEAQ (reference sequence). In DNA form, the CDR3 reads TGTGCCAGCAGCTACTTCCGTGTCACTGAAGCTTTCTTT. This encodes CASSYFRVTEAFF. The full variable domain, completed using reference TRBV7-9 and TRBJ1-1, is DTGVSQNPRHKITKRGQNVTFRCDPISEHNRLYWYRQTLGQGPEFLTYFQNEAQLEKSRLLSDRFSAERPKGSFSTLEIQRTEQGDSAMYLCASSYFRVTEAFFGQGTRLTVV.

The chain employs TRBV4-2 and TRBJ1-2, with 7 bases matching TRBD1. V was pared by 3 bases and J by 1 base, with 5 bases of the junction left unmatched. Germline values: CDR1 LGHNA, CDR2 YNFKEQ. The CDR3 spans 15 residues. The CDR3 DNA is TGTGCCAGCAGCCACCCGACAGGGCTTAACTATGGCTACACCTTC. Translation gives CASSHPTGLNYGYTF.

This clone was recorded only once. V is TRBV28 and J is TRBJ2-3; D gene ambiguous. Trimming took 6 bases from V and 5 from J, leaving 12 bases between them. Germline lookup yields CDR1 MDHEN and CDR2 SYDVKM. This CDR3 has 13 residues. CDR3 bases: TGTGCCAGCAGGAGTGGTTCAGGAGATACGCAGTATTTT. Its protein is CASRSGSGDTQYF. Filled out from reference TRBV28 and TRBJ2-3, the complete variable domain reads DVKVTQSSRYLVKRTGEKVFLECVQDMDHENMFWYRQDPGLGLRLIYFSYDVKMKEKGDIPEGYSVSREKKERFSLILESASTNQTSMYLCASRSGSGDTQYFGPGTRLTVL.

The table lists this clone with a few counts. This sequence joins TRBV6-6 and TRBJ1-1; D is undetermined. CDR3 size: 14 residues. The germline V gene has CDR1 MNHNY and CDR2 SVGAGI (reference sequence). Trimming cost V 7 bases and J 0 bases, with 12 bases left between them. The CDR3 here is CASTPRWMNTEAFF. For the CDR3, the DNA is TGTGCCAGCACTCCGAGGTGGATGAACACTGAAGCTTTCTTT.

The chain joins TRBV2 to TRBJ2-3; 7 bases are shared with TRBD2. The trim removed 4 bases at V and 0 bases at J, leaving 4 bases unmatched. This CDR3 region has 15 residues. Per germline, CDR1 SNHLY and CDR2 FYNNEI. CDR3 loop: CASSVQAGSTDTQYF. CDR3 in DNA: TGTGCCAGCAGTGTTCAAGCGGGAAGCACAGATACGCAGTATTTT.

The chain links TRBV11-2 to TRBJ2-1; no reliable D call. Trimming shortened V by 1 base and J by 6 bases, and 7 bases separated the two germline ends. Germline values: CDR1 SGHAT, CDR2 FQNNGV. There are 13 residues in the CDR3. CDR3 region: CASSLVGSNEQFF. The CDR3 DNA is TGTGCCAGCAGCTTAGTAGGGTCCAATGAGCAGTTCTTC.